Listed below are T cell receptor beta chains from one sample, sequenced in a study of spatial heterogeneity in lung cancer. MiXCR, run by TCRdb on the 5' RACE reads, gives a single entry per CDR3 protein. The sample lists about 23,000 distinct CDR3 sequences; 4% to 5% were seen once. Sequenced material: PBMCs, taken at surgery. These receptors were taken from a male donor with early-stage non-small cell lung cancer. The CDR3 runs from the conserved cysteine through the conserved F or W. D genes are given only for firm matches. Clone size appears in some rows only: once, few, many, or a class for an expanded clone.

j_call | v_call | cdr3_length | clone_size | d_call | cdr3_aa | cdr3_nt
TRBJ2-3 | TRBV6-1 | 16 | - | TRBD2 | CASSDRLAGGTDTQYF | TGTGCCAGCAGTGACCGACTAGCGGGGGGCACAGATACGCAGTATTTT
TRBJ1-1 | TRBV30 | 13 | many | - | CAWQTASNTEAFF | TGTGCCTGGCAAACAGCGAGTAACACTGAAGCTTTCTTT
TRBJ2-7 | TRBV6-5 | 14 | many | TRBD2 | CASSYTLAGYEQYF | TGTGCCAGCAGTTACACCCTAGCGGGCTACGAGCAGTACTTC
TRBJ2-1 | TRBV7-6 | 18 | medium-sized | TRBD1 | CASSPLTGGAVKGYEQFF | TGTGCCAGCAGCCCCCTGACAGGGGGCGCCGTGAAAGGGTATGAGCAGTTCTTC
TRBJ1-6 | TRBV12-3/TRBV12-4 | 13 | many | - | CASSPLRNSPLHF | TGTGCCAGCAGTCCCCTACGTAATTCACCCCTCCACTTT
TRBJ2-5 | TRBV3-1 | 18 | many | - | CASSQDWTGSKAGETQYF | TGTGCCAGCAGCCAAGATTGGACGGGCAGTAAGGCAGGAGAGACCCAGTACTTC
TRBJ1-1 | TRBV6-1 | 13 | many | - | CASSLEGGTEAFF | TGTGCCAGCAGTTTGGAAGGGGGCACTGAAGCTTTCTTT
TRBJ2-7 | TRBV18 | 13 | few | - | CASSPGPTYEQYF | TGTGCCAGCTCACCTGGACCCACCTACGAGCAGTACTTC
TRBJ1-2 | TRBV10-3 | 14 | many | - | CAISESQGSYGYTF | TGTGCCATCAGTGAGTCGCAGGGGAGCTATGGCTACACCTTC
TRBJ1-6 | TRBV6-2/TRBV6-3 | 13 | many | - | CASSEVGDSPLHF | TGTGCCAGCTCTGAGGTGGGGGATTCACCCCTCCACTTT
TRBJ2-7 | TRBV30 | 12 | many | - | CAWSAEGGEQYF | TGTGCCTGGAGTGCGGAGGGAGGCGAGCAGTACTTC
TRBJ2-5 | TRBV2 | 14 | many | - | CASSEGRDQETQYF | TGTGCCAGCAGTGAAGGCAGGGATCAAGAGACCCAGTACTTC
TRBJ2-3 | TRBV20-1 | 13 | many | - | CSAGQAHTDTQYF | TGCAGTGCTGGGCAGGCCCACACAGATACGCAGTATTTT
TRBJ1-4 | TRBV6-1 | 16 | many | - | CASSSLMGHINEKLFF | TGTGCCAGCAGTAGTCTGATGGGACATATTAATGAAAAACTGTTTTTT
TRBJ1-4 | TRBV28 | 16 | many | - | CASSLGQTSTNEKLFF | TGTGCCAGCAGTTTGGGCCAGACTTCAACTAATGAAAAACTGTTTTTT
TRBJ1-1 | TRBV12-3/TRBV12-4 | 14 | many | TRBD1 | CASSDGTGNTEAFF | TGTGCCAGCAGTGACGGGACAGGGAACACTGAAGCTTTCTTT
TRBJ2-3 | TRBV20-1 | 13 | many | TRBD1 | CSARAGGTDTQYF | TGCAGTGCTAGGGCAGGGGGAACAGATACGCAGTATTTT
TRBJ2-7 | TRBV29-1 | 13 | many | - | CSVQVTGWREQYF | TGCAGCGTTCAGGTAACAGGGTGGCGCGAGCAGTACTTC
TRBJ1-5 | TRBV10-2 | 12 | many | - | CASRDTNQPQHF | TGCGCCAGTAGAGACACAAATCAGCCCCAGCATTTT
TRBJ2-7 | TRBV18 | 13 | many | - | CASSKGQDYEQYF | TGTGCCAGCTCAAAGGGTCAGGACTACGAGCAGTACTTC
TRBJ2-5 | TRBV7-2 | 16 | many | TRBD2 | CASSQSAAGGQETQYF | TGTGCCAGCAGCCAGTCCGCAGCGGGGGGGCAAGAGACCCAGTACTTC
TRBJ2-5 | TRBV2 | 14 | - | - | CASCFRRLQGTQYF | TGTGCCAGCTGTTTCCGGCGCCTCCAAGGGACCCAGTACTTC
TRBJ2-1 | TRBV7-2 | 15 | many | - | CASSLDSQIYNEQFF | TGTGCCAGCAGCTTAGACTCCCAGATATACAATGAGCAGTTCTTC
TRBJ2-3 | TRBV6-2/TRBV6-3 | 15 | once | TRBD2 | CAGRSGGAGGDTQCF | TGTGCCGGCAGAAGCGGGGGGGCCGGAGGAGATACGCAGTGTTTT
TRBJ2-6 | TRBV19 | 15 | many | - | CASSTRQAGANVLTF | TGTGCCAGTAGTACACGACAGGCTGGGGCCAACGTCCTGACTTTC
TRBJ2-3 | TRBV4-3 | 18 | many | - | CASSQDGLGETSTDTQYF | TGCGCCAGCAGCCAAGATGGTCTGGGCGAGACTAGCACAGATACGCAGTATTTT
TRBJ2-6 | TRBV6-2/TRBV6-3 | 16 | many | - | CASARQVHSGANVLTF | TGTGCCAGCGCTAGACAGGTCCACTCTGGGGCCAACGTCCTGACTTTC
TRBJ2-7 | TRBV11-3 | 15 | medium-sized | TRBD2 | CASSLDLAGDTVQYF | TGTGCCAGCAGCTTAGATCTAGCGGGAGATACAGTGCAGTACTTC
TRBJ1-6 | TRBV7-9 | 13 | many | - | CASSLHENSPLHF | TGTGCCAGCAGCCTTCACGAAAATTCACCCCTCCACTTT
TRBJ2-1 | TRBV7-8 | 18 | many | TRBD2 | CASSLGLAGVGGYNEQFF | TGTGCCAGCAGCTTAGGACTAGCGGGAGTCGGCGGCTACAATGAGCAGTTCTTC
TRBJ2-3 | TRBV30 | 14 | many | - | CAWSDYGTSDTQYF | TGTGCCTGGAGTGATTACGGGACCTCGGATACGCAGTATTTT
TRBJ1-5 | TRBV12-3/TRBV12-4 | 13 | few | - | CASSPDSTRPQHF | TGTGCCAGCAGTCCGGACAGTACTCGGCCCCAGCATTTT
TRBJ1-2 | TRBV6-1 | 14 | - | - | CASSEAPRRAGYTF | TGTGCCAGCAGTGAAGCGCCCCGCAGGGCTGGCTACACCTTC
TRBJ2-5 | TRBV5-5 | 12 | many | - | CASSQGTETQYF | TGTGCCAGCAGCCAGGGGACAGAGACCCAGTACTTC
TRBJ2-7 | TRBV28 | 16 | many | - | CASSQAGTPLYYEQYF | TGTGCCAGCAGTCAGGCTGGGACACCCCTTTACTACGAGCAGTACTTC
TRBJ2-1 | TRBV14 | 16 | many | TRBD2 | CASSPIGLAGFDEQFF | TGTGCCAGCAGCCCGATTGGACTAGCAGGGTTTGATGAGCAGTTCTTC
TRBJ1-5 | TRBV7-8 | 17 | medium-sized | TRBD1 | CASSLGYRGSSNQPQHF | TGTGCCAGCAGCTTGGGTTACAGGGGGAGTAGCAATCAGCCCCAGCATTTT
TRBJ2-3 | TRBV29-1 | 12 | many | - | CRGGSSADTQYF | TGCAGGGGGGGTTCGAGCGCAGATACGCAGTATTTT
TRBJ2-3 | TRBV20-1 | 15 | many | - | CSARDPLRGTDTQYF | TGCAGTGCTAGAGACCCCCTGCGGGGCACAGATACGCAGTATTTT
TRBJ2-3 | TRBV12-5 | 14 | - | - | CASSPGLGTDTQYF | TGTGCTAGCAGTCCGGGGTTGGGCACAGATACGCAGTATTTT
TRBJ2-3 | TRBV18 | 13 | many | - | CASSPVTADTQYF | TGTGCCAGCTCACCCGTGACGGCAGATACGCAGTATTTT
TRBJ1-5 | TRBV6-6 | 18 | - | TRBD1 | CASSYRRTGLNSNQPQHF | TGTGCCAGCAGTTACCGGCGGACAGGACTGAATAGCAATCAGCCCCAGCATTTT
TRBJ2-1 | TRBV29-1 | 18 | large | - | CSVEDLGRLVLPYNEQFF | TGCAGCGTTGAAGATCTTGGTCGACTAGTTCTTCCCTACAATGAGCAGTTCTTC